This section outlines one TCR beta chain sequence together with its context. The antigen is not known. This CDR3 contains 15 residues. Both 60 Vbeta primers and 13 Jbeta primers went into the PCR. Sequencing was performed with immunoSEQ multiplex PCR; in TCRdb, only in-frame clones are kept and a portion is missing. The table shows over 60,000 clones, with about four fifths occurring only once. This sample is part of a study of cytomegalovirus exposure and HLA in healthy donors. Broader study findings: With later analysis, a missense DCLRE1C variant became linked to TCR beta V- and J-gene trimming. A later analysis showed that HLA-associated TCR beta chains had undergone more clonal expansion than equally common others. Some TCR beta chains (roughly 160 of them) were listed as cytomegalovirus-associated.

J is TRBJ2-1 and V is TRBV21-1; the D segment call TRBD2 is taken from the table without a DNA check. TRBV21-1 is recorded as a pseudogene. The TCR was taken from a woman aged 30 to 39 in good health and CMV-seronegative. Sequenced input: PBMCs. The DNA for the CDR3 is TGTGCCAGACTGGGCTGGCTAGCGGGAGTCTCGCCACAGTTCTTC. It yields the protein CARLGWLAGVSPQFF.